The present T cell receptor beta chain was sequenced within a study of T cell repertoires in cytomegalovirus infection. As for the study in general: The authors used CMV epitopes that were HLA-C-restricted (recently identified) and HLA-B-restricted (well studied). Matching HLA type, along with CMV infection, was indicated by public TCR beta signatures.

Remarks on this clonotype: What it binds is unknown. At one end the junction does not follow the germline gene, possibly because of a read error.

TCRdb re-called the reads through MiXCR, storing one row per CDR3 protein. Among around 800,000 distinct CDR3 sequences, around a third were seen once, and the ten largest hold about an eighth. Study-level results: The ex vivo response was dominated by HLA-C-restricted CMV-specific TCR beta clonotypes.

The TCR originated in a human donor in good health (CMV status not recorded). Some clones in this sample may be carry-over from other donors' samples. The sequenced sample was cultured CD8+ T cells from PBMCs, obtained from culture after CMV antigen stimulation.

The CDR3 loop is CAGSRGVSEAFF. CDR3 nucleotide sequence: TGTGCCGGCAGCCGGGGGGTGTCTGAAGCTTTCTTT. The V call is TRBV9, the J call TRBJ1-1; possible D gene TRBD1, 5 bases. CDR3 length: 12 residues. Germline-derived CDR1 and CDR2 are SGDLS and YYNGEE.